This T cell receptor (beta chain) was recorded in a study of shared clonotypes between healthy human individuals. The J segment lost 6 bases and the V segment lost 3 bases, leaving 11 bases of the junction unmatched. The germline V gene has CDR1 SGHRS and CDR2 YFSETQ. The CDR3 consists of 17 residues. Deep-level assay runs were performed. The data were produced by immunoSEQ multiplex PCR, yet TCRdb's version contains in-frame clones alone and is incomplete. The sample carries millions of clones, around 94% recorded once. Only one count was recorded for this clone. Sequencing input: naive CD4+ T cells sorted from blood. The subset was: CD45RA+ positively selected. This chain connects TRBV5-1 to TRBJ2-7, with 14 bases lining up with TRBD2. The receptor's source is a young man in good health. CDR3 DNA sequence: TGCGCCAGCAGCTCCGGGACTAGCGGGAGTAGGGCCCTCGAGCAGTACTTC. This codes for CASSSGTSGSRALEQYF. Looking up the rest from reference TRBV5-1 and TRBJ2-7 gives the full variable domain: KAGVTQTPRYLIKTRGQQVTLSCSPISGHRSVSWYQQTPGQGLQFLFEYFSETQRNKGNFPGRFSGRQFSNSRSEMNVSTLELGDSALYLCASSSGTSGSRALEQYFGPGTRLTVT.